This entry features one T cell receptor beta chain sequence. This sample was included in a study of CD8 T cells in Susac syndrome. RNA in amounts of about 0.5 to 1 ug was reverse transcribed with random hexamers. Amplification of TCR beta CDR3 spanned 54 Vbeta and 13 Jbeta via immunoSEQ multiplex PCR. TCRdb passed the immunoSEQ multiplex PCR reads through MiXCR, listing each CDR3 protein once. The sample carries about 240,000 distinct CDR3 sequences, 95% to 97% recorded once. Trimming removed 5 bases from V and 4 bases from J; junction bases left unmatched: 4. The CDR3 is 16 residues long. Germline-derived CDR1 and CDR2 are KGHDR and SFDVKD.

The chain links TRBV24-1 to TRBJ2-1; 13 bases match TRBD2. This TCR was sampled from a human donor with Susac syndrome. The sequenced sample consisted of CD4+ T cells from PBMCs. CDR3 bases: TGTGCCACCAGTGGGGGACTAGCGGGGACATACAATGAGCAGTTCTTC. Residues: CATSGGLAGTYNEQFF.